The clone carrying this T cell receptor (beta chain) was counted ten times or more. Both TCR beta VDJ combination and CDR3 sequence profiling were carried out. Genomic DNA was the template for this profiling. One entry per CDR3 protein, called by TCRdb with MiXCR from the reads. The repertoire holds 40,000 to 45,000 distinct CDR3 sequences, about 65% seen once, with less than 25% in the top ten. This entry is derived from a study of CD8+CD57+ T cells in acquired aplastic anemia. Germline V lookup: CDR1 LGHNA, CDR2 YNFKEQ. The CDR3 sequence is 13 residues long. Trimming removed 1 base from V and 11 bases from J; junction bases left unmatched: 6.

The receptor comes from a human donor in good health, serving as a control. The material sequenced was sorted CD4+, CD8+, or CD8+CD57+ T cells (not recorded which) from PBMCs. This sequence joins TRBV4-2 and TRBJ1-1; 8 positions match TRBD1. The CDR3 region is CASSQGDRTAAFF. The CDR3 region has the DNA TGTGCCAGCAGCCAAGGGGACAGGACCGCGGCTTTCTTT.